This is a list of T cell receptor beta chains from one sample in a study of cytomegalovirus exposure and HLA in healthy donors. The protocol was immunoSEQ multiplex PCR, while the TCRdb copy is restricted to in-frame clones and leaves out a portion. In the table there are around 200,000 clones, 70% of which are singletons. The material sequenced was PBMCs. The source of these receptors is a man in his forties or fifties in good health and CMV-seropositive. CDR3s include the opening cysteine and the closing phenylalanine or tryptophan. The D gene is left open where the match is weak. Clone size, where shown, is once, few, many, or a class for clones that have expanded.

>NA|TRBJ2-7|TRBD1|TRBV7-9|15
CASSSSGTGSYEQYF
TGTGCCAGCAGCTCCTCAGGGACAGGCTCCTACGAGCAGTACTTC
>NA|TRBJ1-2|TRBD1|TRBV6-5|15
CASSYSRTGGNGYTF
TGTGCCAGCAGTTACTCGAGGACAGGGGGGAATGGCTACACCTTC
>once|TRBJ1-1|TRBD1|TRBV2|15
CASRYLGQGLVEAFF
TGTGCCAGCCGATACTTGGGACAGGGGTTGGTTGAAGCTTTCTTT
>NA|TRBJ2-7|NA|TRBV13|16
CASSLGEGLLSYEQYF
TGTGCCAGCAGCTTAGGGGAGGGGCTCCTCTCCTACGAGCAGTACTTC
>NA|TRBJ2-1|TRBD1|TRBV7-3|16
CASSLSPDRRYNEQFF
TGTGCCAGCAGCTTATCGCCGGACAGGCGGTACAATGAGCAGTTCTTC
>NA|TRBJ2-3|TRBD2|TRBV7-6|17
CASTLWASGGGTDTQYF
TGTGCCAGCACCCTGTGGGCTAGCGGGGGGGGCACAGATACGCAGTATTTT
>NA|TRBJ1-3|TRBD1|TRBV5-1|16
CASSLTTTGGGNTIYF
TGCGCCAGCAGCTTGACAACCACAGGGGGAGGAAACACCATATATTTT
>NA|TRBJ2-5|TRBD2|TRBV28|15
CASSFTGGALETQYF
TGTGCCAGCAGTTTTACCGGGGGGGCGTTAGAGACCCAGTACTTC
>NA|TRBJ2-5|TRBD1|TRBV7-3|13
CASSYRGGETQYF
TGTGCCAGCAGCTACAGGGGTGGCGAGACCCAGTACTTC
>NA|TRBJ2-2|NA|TRBV5-1|17
CASRGGGADFTTGELFF
TGCGCCAGCCGAGGTGGTGGGGCGGATTTTACGACCGGGGAGCTGTTTTTT
>NA|TRBJ2-3|NA|TRBV7-6|13
CASSEGGRDTQYF
TGTGCCAGCAGCGAGGGAGGTAGAGATACGCAGTATTTT
>once|TRBJ2-7|NA|TRBV20-1|11
CSPRDNYEQYF
TGCAGTCCCCGGGACAACTACGAGCAGTACTTC
>NA|TRBJ1-5|TRBD1|TRBV19|14
CASSPTGGNQPQHF
TGTGCCAGTAGTCCGACAGGGGGCAATCAGCCCCAGCATTTT
>few|TRBJ2-5|TRBD2|TRBV7-8|16
CASSLRTTSGEETQYF
TGTGCCAGCAGCTTAAGAACGACTAGCGGGGAAGAGACCCAGTACTTC
>NA|TRBJ1-2|TRBD1|TRBV4-1|15
CASSQGPGTDYGYTF
TGCGCCAGCAGCCAAGGTCCAGGGACAGACTATGGCTACACCTTC
>NA|TRBJ2-5|NA|TRBV29-1|12
CSVRSGSETQYF
TGCAGCGTCAGGTCGGGATCCGAGACCCAGTACTTC
>once|TRBJ2-7|TRBD2|TRBV28|13
CAGSSGGAYEQYF
TGTGCCGGATCCAGCGGGGGGGCCTACGAGCAGTACTTC
>NA|TRBJ1-6|TRBD1|TRBV19|14
CASSIAGGPSALHF
TGTGCCAGTAGTATAGCAGGGGGACCCTCGGCCCTCCACTTT
>NA|TRBJ1-2|TRBD1|TRBV19|14
CASTPSGQGYGYTF
TGTGCCAGTACCCCCTCGGGACAGGGCTATGGCTACACCTTC
>once|TRBJ2-7|TRBD1|TRBV28|16
CASSSHYRDSLYEQYF
TGTGCCAGCAGCTCGCACTACCGGGACAGCCTCTACGAGCAGTACTTC
>NA|TRBJ2-2|TRBD2|TRBV2|15
CASTQRGPNTGELFF
TGTGCCAGCACCCAGCGGGGGCCGAACACCGGGGAGCTGTTTTTT
>NA|TRBJ2-7|TRBD1|TRBV9|15
CASSPGQGGTYEQYF
TGTGCCAGCAGCCCCGGACAGGGGGGGACCTACGAGCAGTACTTC
>NA|TRBJ1-1|TRBD1|TRBV27|18
CASTDRIRGRGESTEAFF
TGTGCCAGCACGGATCGAATCAGGGGGCGCGGGGAGAGCACTGAAGCTTTCTTT
>NA|TRBJ2-3|NA|TRBV5-1|18
CASSYRLGGGAGRDTQYF
TGCGCCAGCAGCTACCGTCTGGGAGGGGGGGCCGGTAGAGATACGCAGTATTTT
>NA|TRBJ2-7|TRBD1|TRBV6-5|15
CASSYLAGGSYEQYF
TGTGCCAGCAGTTACCTGGCAGGGGGATCCTACGAGCAGTACTTC
>NA|TRBJ1-5|TRBD1|TRBV27|14
CASRLRDRGPPQHF
TGTGCCAGCAGACTCCGGGACAGGGGTCCGCCCCAGCATTTT
>NA|TRBJ2-3|NA|TRBV18|14
CASSPQGPTDTQYF
TGTGCCAGCTCACCTCAGGGGCCCACAGATACGCAGTATTTT
>NA|TRBJ2-7|NA|TRBV20-1|11
CSAVRDYEQYF
TGCAGTGCTGTACGGGACTACGAGCAGTACTTC
>NA|TRBJ1-5|NA|TRBV19|13
CASSPGGNQPQHF
TGTGCCAGTAGTCCGGGGGGCAATCAGCCCCAGCATTTT